The TCR beta chain under discussion was sequenced for a study of CD8 T cells in Susac syndrome. TCR beta sequences were obtained from blood CD8+ and CD4+ T cells. While CD8+ and CD4+ T cells were isolated negatively, TEMRA cells were enriched by FACS. This clonotype was observed once. Reverse transcription of about 0.5 to 1 ug RNA used random hexamers. Coverage of TCR beta CDR3 amplification by immunoSEQ multiplex PCR extended to 54 Vbeta and 13 Jbeta. TCRdb reanalysed the immunoSEQ multiplex PCR reads using MiXCR and keeps one entry per CDR3 protein. The sample has approximately 70,000 distinct CDR3 sequences, 96% seen once. Trimming shortened V by 0 bases and J by 1 base, and 7 bases separated the two germline ends. Germline loops: CDR1 MNHEY, CDR2 SVGAGI. The CDR3 loop spans 14 amino acids.

The J gene is TRBJ2-7, the V gene TRBV6-5; D is unclear. This sequence originates from a human donor with multiple sclerosis. The sequencing input was CD4+ T cells from PBMCs. CDR3 DNA sequence: TGTGCCAGCAGTTACTCTCAGGAGTCCTACGAGCAGTACTTC. This gives the protein CASSYSQESYEQYF.